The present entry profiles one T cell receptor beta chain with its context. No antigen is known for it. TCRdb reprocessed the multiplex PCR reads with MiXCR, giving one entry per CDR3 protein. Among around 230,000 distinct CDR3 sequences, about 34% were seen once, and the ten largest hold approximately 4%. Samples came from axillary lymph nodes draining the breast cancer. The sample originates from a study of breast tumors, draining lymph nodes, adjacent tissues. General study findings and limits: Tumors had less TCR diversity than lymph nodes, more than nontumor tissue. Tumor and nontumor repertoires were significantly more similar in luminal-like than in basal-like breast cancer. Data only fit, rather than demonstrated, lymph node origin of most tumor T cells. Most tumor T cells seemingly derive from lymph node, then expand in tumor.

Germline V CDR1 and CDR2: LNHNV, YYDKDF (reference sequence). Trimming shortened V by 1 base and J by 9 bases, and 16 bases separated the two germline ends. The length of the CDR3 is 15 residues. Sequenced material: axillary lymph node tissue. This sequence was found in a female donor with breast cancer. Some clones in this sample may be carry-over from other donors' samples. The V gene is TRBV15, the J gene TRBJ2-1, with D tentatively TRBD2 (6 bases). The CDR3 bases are TGTGCCACCAGCAGAGCCCGGGACTCCCGTCTTGAGCAGTTCTTC. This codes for CATSRARDSRLEQFF. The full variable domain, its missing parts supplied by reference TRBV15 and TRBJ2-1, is DAMVIQNPRYQVTQFGKPVTLSCSQTLNHNVMYWYQQKSSQAPKLLFHYYDKDFNNEADTPDNFQSRRPNTSFCFLDIRSPGLGDTAMYLCATSRARDSRLEQFFGPGTRLTVL.